This T cell receptor beta chain was sequenced during a study of shared clonotypes between healthy human individuals. Study-wide points: Roughly 4.7% was the fraction of naive CD4 clonotypes found shared across several donors. Larger richness was generally estimated for naive than memory subsets.

Donors, without exception, were Caucasian adults residing in Nashville, Tennessee. Subsets obtained from CD4+ cells comprised CD45RA+ naive and CD45RA-negative memory cells. The assay was immunoSEQ multiplex PCR, and TCRdb's table has in-frame clones only and misses some. Here the sample spans roughly 170,000 clones, 65% to 70% being singletons. A remark on this clone: Its antigen is currently unknown.

The CDR3 consists of 14 residues. Trimming left V 7 bases short and J 3 bases short, with 12 bases between. From germline, CDR1 is MNHGY and CDR2 SVAAGI. The rearrangement joins TRBV6-9 to TRBJ1-4; D gene uncertain. This receptor was obtained from a man aged 30-40 years in good health. Input material: memory CD4+ T cells sorted from blood. The sample's subset: CD45RA-negative fraction. The DNA of the CDR3 is TGTGCCAGCAAAAACCTCGGTCCTAATGAAAAACTGTTTTTT. It encodes CASKNLGPNEKLFF.